This is a list of T cell receptor beta chains from one sample in a study of OX40 agonist ivuxolimab in advanced cancers. Only in-frame clones appear in the TCRdb table, and some are missing; sequencing was by immunoSEQ multiplex PCR. Of about 49,000 clones listed, roughly nine tenths were seen once; the top ten hold 52%. Sequencing was performed on CD4+ or CD8+ T cells sorted from blood, taken in a trial of the OX40 agonist ivuxolimab. These receptors all come from an adult with an advanced solid tumor such as melanoma, head and neck, liver or kidney cancer. The CDR3 runs from the conserved cysteine through the conserved F or W. The D gene is left open where the match is weak. For some rows the clone size is stated as once, few or many, or as a class when expanded; others skip it.

TRBJ2-7,TRBV2,TRBD2,NA,TGTGCCAGCAGCGAGCGGACTAGCGTTAGGACCTACGAGCAGTACTTC,CASSERTSVRTYEQYF
TRBJ1-1,TRBV7-6,NA,NA,TGTGCCAGCAGCTTAGTGTTACGGGAAGCGAACACTGAAGCTTTCTTT,CASSLVLREANTEAFF
TRBJ2-1,TRBV4-2,NA,NA,TGTGCCAGCAGCGTACAGGGAGAGTACAATGAGCAGTTCTTC,CASSVQGEYNEQFF
TRBJ2-7,TRBV11-2,NA,many,TGTGCCAGCAGCTTACCTCGGGGAGCCACCTACGAGCAGTACTTC,CASSLPRGATYEQYF
TRBJ2-3,TRBV6-6,TRBD1,NA,TGTGCCAGCAGTACACAGGGGGCGCTGGGGGATACGCAGTATTTT,CASSTQGALGDTQYF
TRBJ2-7,TRBV7-9,TRBD2,NA,TGTGCCAGCAGCTTAGGACTAGCGGGAGACGAGCAGTACTTC,CASSLGLAGDEQYF
TRBJ1-1,TRBV7-9,NA,NA,TGTGCCAGCAGCGGACAGATAAGCATGAACACTGAAGCTTTCTTT,CASSGQISMNTEAFF
TRBJ2-7,TRBV30,TRBD1,NA,TGTGCCTGGAGTGCGGGACAGGCCTACGAGCAGTACTTC,CAWSAGQAYEQYF
TRBJ2-6,TRBV7-2,NA,once,TGTGCCAGCAGCTTAGTTCAGGGAGAGACTGGGGCCAACGTCCTGACTTTC,CASSLVQGETGANVLTF
TRBJ2-1,TRBV2,TRBD2,NA,TGTGCCAGCAGGGAAAGGACTAGCGGGCGTTACAATGAGCAGTTCTTC,CASRERTSGRYNEQFF
TRBJ1-2,TRBV4-1,NA,NA,TGCGCCAGCAGCCAAGTAGGGGGGCCCTGGGTCTATGGCTACACCTTC,CASSQVGGPWVYGYTF
TRBJ2-5,TRBV29-1,NA,NA,TGCAGCGTTGAAGGGCAGGAATGGGAGACCCAGTACTTC,CSVEGQEWETQYF
TRBJ2-7,TRBV10-3,TRBD1,NA,TGTGCCATCGCGTCCGGGACAGGGGTTGGGGAGCAGTACTTC,CAIASGTGVGEQYF
TRBJ1-1,TRBV27,NA,NA,TGTGCCAGCAGTCCCCCCCCGACAGAGAACACTGAAGCTTTCTTT,CASSPPPTENTEAFF
TRBJ2-3,TRBV6-5,TRBD2,once,TGTGCCACTAAGATAGCGGGGCCGACAGATACGCAGTATTTT,CATKIAGPTDTQYF
TRBJ2-2,TRBV9,NA,once,TGTGCCAGCAGCGTCCCGCATAGACCGAACACCGGGGAGCTGTTTTTT,CASSVPHRPNTGELFF
TRBJ1-4,TRBV15,NA,NA,TGTGCCACCAGCAGAGATACAGACGAAAAACTGTTTTTT,CATSRDTDEKLFF
TRBJ2-1,TRBV5-1,TRBD2,NA,TGCGCCAGCAGCCCCGGGACTAGCGCCCGCAATGAGCAGTTCTTC,CASSPGTSARNEQFF
TRBJ2-5,TRBV6-5,NA,once,TGTGCCAGCAGTCGGACTCCACTCGGGCAGACCCAGTACTTC,CASSRTPLGQTQYF
TRBJ2-5,TRBV15,TRBD1,NA,TGTGCCACCAGCAGGGTAACAGGGGAAGAGACCCAGTACTTC,CATSRVTGEETQYF
TRBJ2-5,TRBV5-1,NA,NA,TGCGCCAGCAGCTTGGCACGAGGGGTAGTCGTGGAAGAGACCCAGTACTTC,CASSLARGVVVEETQYF
TRBJ2-6,TRBV10-1,NA,NA,TGCGCCAGCAGTGCTGGAGGCGCTGGGGCCAACGTCCTGACTTTC,CASSAGGAGANVLTF
TRBJ2-5,TRBV29-1,NA,NA,TGCAGCGTTGAGGAGCCGTACCAAGAGACCCAGTACTTC,CSVEEPYQETQYF
TRBJ2-3,TRBV7-9,NA,once,TGTGCCAGCAGCTTAGGACAGCTTAGCACAGATACGCAGTATTTT,CASSLGQLSTDTQYF
TRBJ1-2,TRBV11-2,NA,NA,TGTGCCAGCAGCAACCCGGGGGTTGGATATGGCTACACCTTC,CASSNPGVGYGYTF
TRBJ2-5,TRBV6-5,NA,NA,TGTGCCAGCAGCCGGCCGTCCCTTCAAGAGACCCAGTACTTC,CASSRPSLQETQYF
TRBJ1-2,TRBV7-9,TRBD1,NA,TGTGCCAGCCGCGGGAAAACCGGGACAGGTTATGGCTACACCTTC,CASRGKTGTGYGYTF
TRBJ2-1,TRBV7-9,NA,NA,TGTGCCAGCAGTTCCCAGGGACACCGGGAAGGCAATGAGCAGTTCTTC,CASSSQGHREGNEQFF
TRBJ1-1,TRBV7-2,NA,many,TGTGCCAGCAGCTGGACAGTGAACACTGAAGCTTTCTTT,CASSWTVNTEAFF
TRBJ2-5,TRBV5-1,NA,NA,TGCGCCAGCAGCCCCGCTATGCGATCGGAGACCCAGTACTTC,CASSPAMRSETQYF